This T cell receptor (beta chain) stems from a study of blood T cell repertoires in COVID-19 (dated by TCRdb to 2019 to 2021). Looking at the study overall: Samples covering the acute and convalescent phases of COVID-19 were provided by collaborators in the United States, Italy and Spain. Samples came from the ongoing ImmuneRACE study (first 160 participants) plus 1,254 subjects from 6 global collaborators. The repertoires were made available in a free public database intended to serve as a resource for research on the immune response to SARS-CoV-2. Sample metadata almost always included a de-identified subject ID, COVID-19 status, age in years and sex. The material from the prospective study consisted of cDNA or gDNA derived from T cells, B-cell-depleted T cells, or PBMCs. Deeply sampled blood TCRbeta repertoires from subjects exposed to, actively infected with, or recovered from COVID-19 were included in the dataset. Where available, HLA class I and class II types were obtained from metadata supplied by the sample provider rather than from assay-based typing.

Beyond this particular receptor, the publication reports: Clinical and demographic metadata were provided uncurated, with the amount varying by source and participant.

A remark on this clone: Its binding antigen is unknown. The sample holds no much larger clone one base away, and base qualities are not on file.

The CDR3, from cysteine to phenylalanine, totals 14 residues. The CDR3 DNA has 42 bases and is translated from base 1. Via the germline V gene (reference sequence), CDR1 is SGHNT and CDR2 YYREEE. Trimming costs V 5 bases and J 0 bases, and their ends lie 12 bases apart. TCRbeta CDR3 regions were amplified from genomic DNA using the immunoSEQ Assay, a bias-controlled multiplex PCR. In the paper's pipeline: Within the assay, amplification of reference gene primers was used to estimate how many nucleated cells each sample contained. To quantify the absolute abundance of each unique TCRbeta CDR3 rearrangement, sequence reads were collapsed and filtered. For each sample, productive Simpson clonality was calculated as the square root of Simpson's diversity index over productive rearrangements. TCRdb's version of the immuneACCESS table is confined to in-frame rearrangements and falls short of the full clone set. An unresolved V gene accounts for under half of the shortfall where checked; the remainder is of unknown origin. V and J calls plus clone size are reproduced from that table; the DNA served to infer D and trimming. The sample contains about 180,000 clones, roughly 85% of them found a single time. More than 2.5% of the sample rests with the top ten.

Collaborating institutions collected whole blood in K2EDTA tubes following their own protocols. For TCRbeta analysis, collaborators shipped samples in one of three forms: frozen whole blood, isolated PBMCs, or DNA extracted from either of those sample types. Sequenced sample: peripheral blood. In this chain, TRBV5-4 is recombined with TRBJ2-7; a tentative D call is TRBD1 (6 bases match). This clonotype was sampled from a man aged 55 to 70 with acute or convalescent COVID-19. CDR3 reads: CASRTGTNSYEQYF. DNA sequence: TGTGCCAGCAGGACCGGGACAAACTCCTACGAGCAGTACTTC. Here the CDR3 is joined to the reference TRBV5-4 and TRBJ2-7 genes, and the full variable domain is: ETGVTQSPTHLIKTRGQQVTLRCSSQSGHNTVSWYQQALGQGPQFIFQYYREEENGRGNFPPRFSGLQFPNYSSELNVNALELDDSALYLCASRTGTNSYEQYFGPGTRLTVT.